Below, 30 T cell receptor beta chains from the same sample are listed, as sequenced in a study of regulatory T cells in long-lasting Graves disease. Construction of the TCR beta libraries employed iRepertoire HTBI primers in conjunction with Arm-PCR of CDR3 regions. TCRdb re-called the multiplex PCR reads with MiXCR, one entry per CDR3 protein. The sample shows 550,000 or so distinct CDR3 sequences, more than 10% of them seen only once. The time point is: newly diagnosed GD, antithyroid drugs for less than 3 months. PBMC-derived RNA was used for the TCR library. A further study also used this sample, focusing on T cells in Graves' hyperthyroidism and ophthalmopathy.

Sequenced here: peripheral blood mononuclear cells (PBMCs), sampled at new diagnosis, from a patient treated with antithyroid drugs. Source of these receptors: a woman between 25 and 40 years old with Graves disease.

There are many counts of this clonotype. The chain has TRBV20-1 and TRBJ2-1, with TRBD2 identical over 12 bases. V trimming: 5 bases; J trimming: 9 bases; junction bases outside the gene matches: 11. The CDR3 contains 15 residues. Germline values: CDR1 DFQATT, CDR2 SNEGSKA (reference sequence). CDR3: CSAAPTSGSLGEQFF. CDR3 in DNA: TGCAGTGCTGCCCCGACTAGCGGGAGCTTGGGTGAGCAGTTCTTC.

As to this clonotype: One base separates it from a far larger clone, so it is likely a read error. The V gene is TRBV11-3, the J gene TRBJ1-1; D not resolved. The CDR3 covers 14 residues. With 1 base removed from V and 4 bases from J, the gap between germline ends came to 10 bases. CDR1 SGHNT and CDR2 YENEEA come from the germline V gene. This CDR3 reads CASSLARSLTEAFF. CDR3 nucleotide sequence: TGTGCCAGCAGCTTAGCCAGGTCCCTCACTGAAGCTTTCTTT. Complete variable domain (other parts from reference TRBV11-3 and TRBJ1-1): EAGVVQSPRYKIIEKKQPVAFWCNPISGHNTLYWYLQNLGQGPELLIRYENEEAVDDSQLPKDRFSAERLKGVDSTLKIQPAELGDSAVYLCASSLARSLTEAFFGQGTRLTVV.

The chain uses TRBV2 and TRBJ1-1; D gene uncertain. Germline V gene lookup returns CDR1 SNHLY and CDR2 FYNNEI. The CDR3 runs 14 residues. V was trimmed by 7 bases and J by 0 bases, leaving 12 bases between them. CDR3 coding DNA: TGTGCCAGCATCTCGGGCAGCCTGAACACTGAAGCTTTCTTT. Its protein product is CASISGSLNTEAFF.

This clonotype was counted only a few times. The chain joins TRBV19 to TRBJ1-1, with D maybe TRBD1 (6 bases). This CDR3 is 15 amino acids long. Germline V gives CDR1 LNHDA, CDR2 SQIVND (reference sequence). The ends were cut back, 3 bases at V and 1 base at J, with 12 bases in the middle. CDR3 bases: TGTGCCAGTAGTATGGGGGGGGGCAGGAACACTGAAGCTTTCTTT. Encoded protein: CASSMGGGRNTEAFF.

This clonotype was seen at least ten times. The J gene is TRBJ1-2, the V gene TRBV20-1; possibly TRBD1 for D (5 bases). The CDR3 is 14 amino acids. The germline gives CDR1 DFQATT, CDR2 SNEGSKA (reference sequence). Trimming removed 2 bases at V and 4 bases at J, with 14 bases between. The CDR3 protein is CSARNRYRTYGYTF. Here the CDR3 DNA reads TGCAGTGCTAGAAACCGGTACAGGACCTATGGCTACACCTTC.

This clonotype appeared a few times. At one boundary the junction diverges from the germline segment, which might be a read error. The chain recombines TRBV28 with TRBJ2-1, with 11 nucleotides matching TRBD2. The CDR3 consists of 14 residues. Germline-derived CDR1 and CDR2 are MDHEN and SYDVKM. The CDR3 region is CAGSPSGRLNEQFF. CDR3 DNA sequence: TGTGCCGGCAGCCCTAGCGGGAGGCTAAATGAGCAGTTCTTC.

This clonotype was found a few times. The chain uses TRBV5-1 and TRBJ2-2; D may be TRBD2 (5 bases). Germline V gives CDR1 SGHRS, CDR2 YFSETQ. CDR3 length equals 15 residues. Trimming took 7 bases from V and 1 from J, leaving 14 bases between them. The CDR3 spells CASDRDGRNTGELFF. DNA of the CDR3: TGCGCCAGCGACCGGGATGGGAGGAACACCGGGGAGCTGTTTTTT.

In its sample, this clonotype was seen a few times. DNA for the CDR3: TGTGCCAGCAGCTTACCGACAGGGGGTTCGGAACAGTACTTC. Translation gives CASSLPTGGSEQYF. The genes are TRBV13 and TRBJ2-7; 9 nucleotides align to TRBD1. V lost 2 bases, J lost 10 bases, and 9 bases stayed unmatched. There are 14 residues in the CDR3. Germline-derived CDR1 and CDR2 are PRHDT and FYEKMQ (reference sequence).

This clonotype was seen a few times. The V call is TRBV27, the J call TRBJ1-2; a possible D gene is TRBD1 (6 bases). V shed 6 bases and J shed 8 bases, with 25 bases lying between them. The CDR3 covers 16 residues. Germline CDR1 and CDR2: MNHEY and SMNVEV (reference sequence). CDR3 sequence reads: CASSGQLDEPAKGYTF. In DNA form, the CDR3 reads TGTGCCAGCAGCGGACAGCTCGACGAGCCCGCTAAGGGCTACACCTTC.

Comment on this clonotype: One base away lies a much larger clone, so this may be a sequencing read error. V gene TRBV10-3 combines with J gene TRBJ2-3; D call uncertain. The V gene's germline CDR1 is ENHRY and CDR2 SYGVKD. V lost 3 bases, J lost 4 bases, and 14 bases lay in between. The CDR3 length is 15 residues. The CDR3 DNA follows: TGTGCCATCAGTGAAACCAGGTTTCGTGCAGATACGCAGTATTTT. This translates into CAISETRFRADTQYF.

The chain is built from TRBV5-1 and TRBJ2-1, with 14 nucleotides matching TRBD2. Germline loops: CDR1 SGHRS, CDR2 YFSETQ. The length of the CDR3 is 19 residues. V trimming: 5 bases; J trimming: 0 bases; junction bases outside the gene matches: 10. The CDR3 is CASRNNPGTSGSSYNEQFF. The CDR3 DNA sequence: TGCGCCAGCAGAAATAACCCCGGGACTAGCGGGAGCTCCTACAATGAGCAGTTCTTC.

This clonotype has a count of ten or more. The genes are TRBV27 and TRBJ2-7; TRBD1 or TRBD2 may be the D gene (6 bases each). This CDR3 comprises 14 residues. The ends were cut back, 2 bases at V and 3 bases at J, with 11 bases in the middle. Germline lookup yields CDR1 MNHEY and CDR2 SMNVEV (reference sequence). The CDR3 protein is CASSLEGGYYEQYF. CDR3 DNA: TGTGCCAGCAGTTTAGAGGGGGGATACTACGAGCAGTACTTC.

This clonotype was detected a few times. This chain joins TRBV19 and TRBJ1-5, with TRBD1 as a possible D gene (6 bases). V lost 7 bases, J lost 3 bases, and 22 bases lay in between. The CDR3 is made up of 17 amino acids. Germline V CDR1 and CDR2: LNHDA, SQIVND (reference sequence). DNA for the CDR3: TGTGCCAGTACCCGAAGGATTAGCGGGGGCTTCAATCAGCCCCAGCATTTT. It translates to CASTRRISGGFNQPQHF.

V gene TRBV9 combines with J gene TRBJ2-3, with D possibly being TRBD1 (6 bases). The J call is in doubt because the DNA end fits TRBJ2-7 better. The CDR3 loop spans 14 amino acids. Germline assignment: CDR1 SGDLS and CDR2 YYNGEE. The CDR3 nucleotides are TGTGCCAGCAGCGTAGGAGTGGGGGCGTACGAGCAGTACTTC. Translated, it gives CASSVGVGAYEQYF.

This rearrangement joins TRBV5-4 to TRBJ2-7; 10 nucleotides align to TRBD2. The CDR3 consists of 13 residues. CDR1 and CDR2 (germline): SGHNT, YYREEE (reference sequence). J gave up 6 bases and V 5 bases, and 5 bases lay outside the gene matches. CDR3 sequence reads: CASRPVAGGEQYF. CDR3 nucleotides: TGTGCCAGCAGACCCGTAGCGGGAGGCGAGCAGTACTTC.

This clonotype has a count of ten or more. The V call is TRBV11-1, the J call TRBJ2-7; TRBD2 might be the D (5 bases). Trimming took off 5 bases at V and 5 bases at J, with 13 bases between the two ends. CDR1 and CDR2 (germline): SGHAT, FQDESV (reference sequence). The CDR3 runs to 13 residues. DNA of the CDR3: TGTGCCAGCAGCCAGCGGCTCCTCGACGAGCAGTACTTC. Residues: CASSQRLLDEQYF.

J is TRBJ2-2 and V is TRBV19, with TRBD2 identical over 8 bases. Germline CDR1 is LNHDA and CDR2 is SQIVND (reference sequence). With 5 bases clipped from V and 6 bases from J, the junction kept 11 bases outside the gene matches. The CDR3 extends over 16 amino acids. The CDR3 coding sequence is TGTGCCAGTAGTTCTAGACTAGCGACGCCTCCCGGGGAGCTGTTTTTT. This sequence encodes CASSSRLATPPGELFF. The complete variable domain, with remaining parts taken from reference TRBV19 and TRBJ2-2, reads DGGITQSPKYLFRKEGQNVTLSCEQNLNHDAMYWYRQDPGQGLRLIYYSQIVNDFQKGDIAEGYSVSREKKESFPLTVTSAQKNPTAFYLCASSSRLATPPGELFFGEGSRLTVL.

The sample holds many counts of this clonotype. The genes are TRBV20-1 and TRBJ2-1; 10 bases fit TRBD1. The CDR3 runs to 14 residues. CDR1 and CDR2 (germline): DFQATT, SNEGSKA (reference sequence). Trimming removed 6 bases from V and 4 bases from J; junction bases left unmatched: 6. Here the CDR3 reads CSANRDRGYNEQFF. CDR3 nucleotide sequence: TGCAGTGCAAACCGGGACAGGGGTTACAATGAGCAGTTCTTC.

This clonotype was seen a handful of times. This chain joins TRBV4-2 and TRBJ2-4, with D hard to call. This CDR3 spans 15 amino acids. V was clipped by 1 base and J by 1 base, with 8 bases between them. CDR1 LGHNA and CDR2 YNFKEQ come from the germline V gene. For the CDR3, the DNA is TGTGCCAGCAGCCAAGGTAGCATCGCCAAAAACATTCAGTACTTC. Its translation: CASSQGSIAKNIQYF.

In its sample, this clonotype was seen a few times. The J gene is TRBJ2-2, the V gene TRBV18; 8 positions agree with TRBD2. The CDR3 runs 17 residues. CDR1 is KGHSH and CDR2 is LQKENI in the germline V gene. V lost 3 bases and J lost 4; bases outside the gene matches: 10. The CDR3 DNA follows: TGTGCCAGCTCACCTTTAGAACTAGCGGATATCACCGGGGAGCTGTTTTTT. As protein: CASSPLELADITGELFF.

This clonotype was seen a few times. The chain carries TRBV9 and TRBJ1-1, with D tentatively TRBD1 (6 bases). Trimming left V 3 bases short and J 4 bases short, with 16 bases between. Germline-derived CDR1 and CDR2 are SGDLS and YYNGEE. The CDR3 consists of 15 residues. CDR3 residues: CASSASDRLATEAFF. The DNA for the CDR3 is TGTGCCAGCAGCGCATCCGACAGGCTCGCCACTGAAGCTTTCTTT. Full variable domain (remainder filled in from reference TRBV9 and TRBJ1-1): DSGVTQTPKHLITATGQRVTLRCSPRSGDLSVYWYQQSLDQGLQFLIQYYNGEERAKGNILERFSAQQFPDLHSELNLSSLELGDSALYFCASSASDRLATEAFFGQGTRLTVV.

About this clonotype: With only one base between it and a far larger clone, this is likely a read error. This chain uses TRBV6-5 with TRBJ2-1; D is perhaps TRBD2 (5 bases). The germline CDR1 and CDR2 sequences are MNHEY and SVGAGI. This CDR3 contains 14 residues. In DNA form, the CDR3 reads TGTGCCAGCAGTTTCGGGGTAGACTACAATGAGAAGTTCTTC. Its translation is CASSFGVDYNEKFF.

This clonotype was seen many times. The chain carries TRBV9 and TRBJ2-7; 11 nucleotides align to TRBD1. The CDR3 runs 14 residues. Germline V gene data show CDR1 as SGDLS and CDR2 as YYNGEE. Trimming cost V 3 bases and J 5 bases; bases outside gene matches: 4. The CDR3 DNA reads as TGTGCCAGCAGCGATAGGGACAGGGGGAACGAGCAGTACTTC. It translates to CASSDRDRGNEQYF.

This clonotype was recorded at least ten times. The rearrangement joins TRBV11-2 to TRBJ2-1; the D gene is possibly TRBD1 (6 bases). CDR3 size: 18 residues. Germline CDR1 SGHAT, CDR2 FQNNGV. Trimming took off 4 bases at V and 5 bases at J, with 24 bases between the two ends. The CDR3 reads CASSSRDKNTQGHNEQFF. CDR3 DNA sequence: TGTGCCAGCAGCTCCCGGGACAAAAATACGCAGGGGCACAATGAGCAGTTCTTC. Supplemented by reference TRBV11-2 and TRBJ2-1, the full variable domain reads EAGVAQSPRYKIIEKRQSVAFWCNPISGHATLYWYQQILGQGPKLLIQFQNNGVVDDSQLPKDRFSAERLKGVDSTLKIQPAKLEDSAVYLCASSSRDKNTQGHNEQFFGPGTRLTVL.

This clonotype was seen repeatedly, ten times or more. The rearrangement links TRBV11-2 to TRBJ1-4, with TRBD1 as a possible D gene (5 bases). The CDR3 consists of 16 residues. The germline gives CDR1 SGHAT, CDR2 FQNNGV. V was shortened by 5 bases and J by 7 bases, with 20 bases between the two germline ends. CDR3 in DNA: TGTGCCAGCAGCCACCCCAGGGACGGGTTTGGTGAAAAACTGTTTTTT. It codes for CASSHPRDGFGEKLFF.

This clonotype was detected ten times or more. In DNA, the CDR3 is TGTGCCAGCTCACCACCGCACGGTTCAAATTCACCCCTCCACTTT. Translation: CASSPPHGSNSPLHF. V is TRBV18 and J is TRBJ1-6; D is undetermined. Germline CDR1 and CDR2: KGHSH and LQKENI. The CDR3 is 15 residues long. The germline V and J ends were trimmed by 0 bases and 7 bases, with 10 bases remaining between them.

This clonotype was recorded once. The V call is TRBV7-2, the J call TRBJ2-1; D gene unclear. In germline, CDR1 is SGHTA, CDR2 FQGNSA. This CDR3 contains 14 residues. V shed 1 base and J shed 10 bases, with 14 bases lying between them. The CDR3 coding sequence is TGTGCCAGCAGCTTAGGGGGTGTGGGGTACGAGCAGTTCTTC. Its translation: CASSLGGVGYEQFF.

Ten or more counts support this clonotype. The chain employs TRBV9 and TRBJ2-7, with 7 bases aligning to TRBD2. The ends lost 4 bases at V and 0 bases at J; junction bases unmatched: 4. From germline, CDR1 is SGDLS and CDR2 YYNGEE. This CDR3 has 14 residues. For the CDR3, the DNA is TGTGCCAGCAGCCCCTGGGGGGGCTCCTACGAGCAGTACTTC. Protein product: CASSPWGGSYEQYF.

Many counts were recorded for this clonotype. The chain couples TRBV11-2 to TRBJ2-2, with D perhaps TRBD1 (5 bases). Germline V lookup: CDR1 SGHAT, CDR2 FQNNGV. The length of the CDR3 is 17 residues. V was pared by 5 bases and J by 0 bases, with 16 bases between. The CDR3 protein is CASSPGLRQTNTGELFF. DNA of the CDR3: TGTGCCAGCAGCCCCGGGCTCCGACAGACGAACACCGGGGAGCTGTTTTTT.

This clonotype has a count of ten or more. The rearrangement joins TRBV11-2 to TRBJ1-1, with D perhaps TRBD1 (5 bases). The germline V gene has CDR1 SGHAT and CDR2 FQNNGV. This CDR3 has 18 amino acids. The V gene lost 4 bases and the J gene lost 2 bases, with 23 bases spanning the gap. CDR3 coding DNA: TGTGCCAGCAGCTCCTCCCCTGACAGAGGTTCCCCAAACACTGAAGCTTTCTTT. It codes for CASSSSPDRGSPNTEAFF. The whole variable domain, filled in from reference TRBV11-2 and TRBJ1-1, reads EAGVAQSPRYKIIEKRQSVAFWCNPISGHATLYWYQQILGQGPKLLIQFQNNGVVDDSQLPKDRFSAERLKGVDSTLKIQPAKLEDSAVYLCASSSSPDRGSPNTEAFFGQGTRLTVV.